These 10 T cell receptor beta chains originate from one sample sequenced in a study of OX40 agonist ivuxolimab in advanced cancers. Receptor libraries were prepared by the immunoSEQ multiplex PCR assay. Sourced from immuneACCESS, this table was stored by TCRdb with only in-frame sequences that have V and J called. A share of the clones is absent; for the studies checked, an unresolved V gene accounts for under half, and the remainder has no known explanation. The sample includes tens of thousands of clones, with around nine tenths observed a single time. The ten largest clones represent 0.75% to 0.85% of the sample. The source was CD4+ or CD8+ T cells sorted from blood, collected in a trial of the OX40 agonist ivuxolimab. These receptors were obtained from an adult with an advanced solid tumor such as melanoma, head and neck, liver or kidney cancer.

The V call is TRBV2, the J call TRBJ2-1; a weak D match, TRBD2 (5 bases). The CDR3 has 16 residues. CDR1 and CDR2 (germline): SNHLY, FYNNEI. The ends were cut back, 3 bases at V and 6 bases at J, with 18 bases in the middle. The CDR3 protein is CASSDGSTIKLNEQFF. CDR3 coding DNA: TGTGCCAGCAGTGACGGTTCGACTATCAAACTCAATGAGCAGTTCTTC.

The V gene is TRBV6-1, the J gene TRBJ2-2; 8 bases match TRBD1. CDR1 is MNHNS, CDR2 SASEGT, per germline. V lost 6 bases and J lost 3; bases outside the gene matches: 0. The CDR3 has 13 residues. In DNA form, the CDR3 reads TGTGCCAGCAGGGACAGGGACACCGGGGAGCTGTTTTTT. It specifies CASRDRDTGELFF.

The chain carries TRBV19 and TRBJ1-1; D ambiguous. Trimming stripped 8 bases from V and 1 base from J, with 2 bases between. CDR1 and CDR2 from the germline V gene are LNHDA and SQIVND (reference sequence). The CDR3 contains 10 residues. This chain's CDR3 is CASGNTEAFF. The CDR3 bases are TGTGCCAGTGGGAACACTGAAGCTTTCTTT. The full variable domain, with the rest looked up from reference TRBV19 and TRBJ1-1, is DGGITQSPKYLFRKEGQNVTLSCEQNLNHDAMYWYRQDPGQGLRLIYYSQIVNDFQKGDIAEGYSVSREKKESFPLTVTSAQKNPTAFYLCASGNTEAFFGQGTRLTVV.

The J gene is TRBJ1-2, the V gene TRBV5-1, with D possibly being TRBD1 (5 bases). The germline CDR1 and CDR2 sequences are SGHRS and YFSETQ. The length of the CDR3 is 14 residues. Trimming left V 4 bases short and J 7 bases short, with 17 bases between. The CDR3 DNA follows: TGCGCCAGCAGCCCGGGGCCAGGGTTGGGTGGCTACACCTTC. It codes for CASSPGPGLGGYTF. Full variable domain (missing parts from reference TRBV5-1 and TRBJ1-2): KAGVTQTPRYLIKTRGQQVTLSCSPISGHRSVSWYQQTPGQGLQFLFEYFSETQRNKGNFPGRFSGRQFSNSRSEMNVSTLELGDSALYLCASSPGPGLGGYTFGSGTRLTVV.

The V call is TRBV15, the J call TRBJ1-2, with D possibly being TRBD1 (6 bases). In germline, CDR1 is LNHNV, CDR2 YYDKDF (reference sequence). V dropped 4 bases and J dropped 8 bases, with 23 bases sitting between them. The CDR3 sequence is 16 residues long. The CDR3, as DNA: TGTGCCACCAGCAAGGACGGGACTTTCAGGGGTGAAGGCTACACCTTC. This encodes CATSKDGTFRGEGYTF. Filled out from reference TRBV15 and TRBJ1-2, the complete variable domain reads DAMVIQNPRYQVTQFGKPVTLSCSQTLNHNVMYWYQQKSSQAPKLLFHYYDKDFNNEADTPDNFQSRRPNTSFCFLDIRSPGLGDTAMYLCATSKDGTFRGEGYTFGSGTRLTVV.

This chain connects TRBV2 to TRBJ1-1; a weak D match, TRBD1 (6 bases). Germline CDR1 and CDR2: SNHLY and FYNNEI. This CDR3 has 13 amino acids. The V gene lost 7 bases and the J gene lost 1 base, with 10 bases spanning the gap. The CDR3 loop reads CASIPRGNTEAFF. CDR3 DNA sequence: TGTGCCAGCATTCCCAGGGGGAACACTGAAGCTTTCTTT.

The rearrangement uses TRBV7-3 and TRBJ2-3; perhaps TRBD2 as D (6 bases). Germline V gene data show CDR1 as SGHTA and CDR2 as FQGTGA. V was cut by 5 bases and J by 6 bases, with 18 bases left in between. This CDR3 comprises 15 residues. The chain's CDR3 is CASSPQGLRADTQYF. The CDR3 DNA sequence: TGTGCCAGCAGCCCGCAGGGACTTAGGGCGGATACGCAGTATTTT.

The chain employs TRBV5-1 and TRBJ2-2; perhaps TRBD2 as D (6 bases). The CDR3 is 14 residues long. V gave up 3 bases and J gave up 0 bases, with 6 bases separating them. Germline V lookup: CDR1 SGHRS, CDR2 YFSETQ. In DNA, the CDR3 is TGCGCCAGCAGCTGGGGGGCGAACACCGGGGAGCTGTTTTTT. Translated: CASSWGANTGELFF.

The rearrangement uses TRBV7-2 and TRBJ1-1; D is unclear. V lost 7 bases to trimming and J lost 0 bases, with 15 bases between them. CDR3 length: 15 amino acids. Germline V gene sequence: CDR1 SGHTA, CDR2 FQGNSA. The CDR3 loop reads CASKGSTGMNTEAFF. As DNA, the CDR3 is TGTGCCAGCAAAGGTTCTACTGGGATGAACACTGAAGCTTTCTTT.

The gene calls are TRBV9 and TRBJ1-2; 9 bases align to TRBD1. The CDR3 runs to 19 residues. Germline lookup yields CDR1 SGDLS and CDR2 YYNGEE. Trimming removed 0 bases from V and 7 bases from J; junction bases left unmatched: 19. Here the CDR3 reads CASSVETATLGQGSSGYTF. CDR3 DNA sequence: TGTGCCAGCAGCGTAGAGACAGCTACCTTGGGACAGGGAAGTTCTGGCTACACCTTC.